The rows below give T cell receptor beta chains drawn from one sample of a study of T cells in Graves' hyperthyroidism and ophthalmopathy. Each CDR3 protein gets one entry after TCRdb re-called the multiplex PCR reads with MiXCR. Here the sample spans about 590,000 distinct CDR3 sequences, 15% to 18% being singletons. The sample taken for sequencing was blood. These receptors originate from a woman aged 25 to 39 with Graves' hyperthyroidism. The CDR3 runs from the conserved cysteine through the conserved F or W. The order of the fields is V gene, J gene, D gene, clone size, CDR3 length, CDR3 protein, CDR3 DNA. D genes are given only for firm matches. Clone sizes are given selectively: once, few, many, or a class where the clone is expanded.

V gene: TRBV20-1
J gene: TRBJ2-2
D gene: TRBD2
clone size: many
CDR3 length: 13
CDR3 protein: CSAQLAGTGELFF
CDR3 DNA: TGCAGTGCTCAGCTAGCGGGCACCGGGGAGCTGTTTTTT

V gene: TRBV7-6
J gene: TRBJ2-2
D gene: -
clone size: few
CDR3 length: 13
CDR3 protein: CASSSTRAGELFF
CDR3 DNA: TGTGCCAGCAGCTCAACCAGGGCCGGGGAGCTGTTTTTT

V gene: TRBV12-3/TRBV12-4
J gene: TRBJ2-7
D gene: TRBD2
clone size: many
CDR3 length: 18
CDR3 protein: CASTALGSSGSSNHEQYF
CDR3 DNA: TGTGCCAGCACCGCTCTCGGGTCTAGCGGGAGTAGTAACCACGAGCAGTACTTC

V gene: TRBV9
J gene: TRBJ2-5
D gene: -
clone size: few
CDR3 length: 16
CDR3 protein: CASSVQTSQGWGTQYF
CDR3 DNA: TGTGCCAGCAGCGTCCAAACCTCACAGGGATGGGGGACCCAGTACTTC

V gene: TRBV18
J gene: TRBJ1-3
D gene: -
clone size: -
CDR3 length: 14
CDR3 protein: CASSPPPGGNTIYF
CDR3 DNA: TGTGCCAGCTCACCACCTCCGGGAGGAAACACCATATATTTT

V gene: TRBV7-9
J gene: TRBJ2-1
D gene: TRBD1
clone size: -
CDR3 length: 15
CDR3 protein: CANSLTGDSYNEQFF
CDR3 DNA: TGTGCCAACAGCTTAACAGGGGACTCCTACAATGAGCAGTTCTTC

V gene: TRBV20-1
J gene: TRBJ2-1
D gene: -
clone size: many
CDR3 length: 15
CDR3 protein: CSGDGGLSSYNEQFF
CDR3 DNA: TGCAGTGGGGACGGGGGACTGAGCTCCTACAATGAGCAGTTCTTC

V gene: TRBV10-3
J gene: TRBJ2-1
D gene: TRBD2
clone size: -
CDR3 length: 15
CDR3 protein: CAIRRGGRDVNEQFF
CDR3 DNA: TGTGCCATCAGGCGGGGGGGGCGTGATGTGAATGAGCAGTTCTTC

V gene: TRBV27
J gene: TRBJ1-6
D gene: -
clone size: -
CDR3 length: 15
CDR3 protein: CASSLSRRGSSPLHF
CDR3 DNA: TGTGCCAGCAGTTTATCCCGAAGAGGGAGTTCACCCCTCCACTTT

V gene: TRBV20-1
J gene: TRBJ2-3
D gene: TRBD2
clone size: -
CDR3 length: 18
CDR3 protein: CSARGLAGVPIGTDTQYF
CDR3 DNA: TGCAGTGCCAGAGGACTAGCGGGAGTCCCGATTGGCACAGATACGCAGTATTTT

V gene: TRBV4-2
J gene: TRBJ1-1
D gene: TRBD1
clone size: few
CDR3 length: 15
CDR3 protein: CASSLVQGVGTEAFF
CDR3 DNA: TGTGCCAGCAGCCTCGTACAGGGGGTGGGCACTGAAGCTTTCTTT

V gene: TRBV18
J gene: TRBJ1-6
D gene: -
clone size: -
CDR3 length: 16
CDR3 protein: CASSPRQGSYNSPLHF
CDR3 DNA: TGTGCCAGCTCACCACGTCAGGGTTCCTATAATTCACCCCTCCACTTT

V gene: TRBV2
J gene: TRBJ2-7
D gene: TRBD1
clone size: -
CDR3 length: 13
CDR3 protein: CASKEDRAYEQYF
CDR3 DNA: TGTGCCAGTAAGGAGGACAGGGCGTACGAGCAGTACTTC

V gene: TRBV11-2
J gene: TRBJ2-6
D gene: -
clone size: many
CDR3 length: 15
CDR3 protein: CASSSPGSGANVLTF
CDR3 DNA: TGTGCCAGCAGCTCCCCAGGGTCCGGGGCCAACGTCCTGACTTTC

V gene: TRBV29-1
J gene: TRBJ2-3
D gene: TRBD2
clone size: many
CDR3 length: 16
CDR3 protein: CSVETRSGRRTDTQYF
CDR3 DNA: TGCAGCGTTGAAACCAGGAGCGGGAGGAGGACAGATACGCAGTATTTT

V gene: TRBV20-1
J gene: TRBJ2-7
D gene: TRBD2
clone size: many
CDR3 length: 17
CDR3 protein: CSARETVPLLAFHEQYF
CDR3 DNA: TGCAGTGCTAGAGAGACAGTCCCCCTACTAGCGTTCCACGAGCAGTACTTC

V gene: TRBV20-1
J gene: TRBJ2-3
D gene: -
clone size: -
CDR3 length: 16
CDR3 protein: CSARDWRGRLTDTQYF
CDR3 DNA: TGCAGTGCTAGAGATTGGCGGGGGCGCCTGACAGATACGCAGTATTTT

V gene: TRBV27
J gene: TRBJ1-4
D gene: -
clone size: few
CDR3 length: 15
CDR3 protein: CASSPPRGGGEKLFF
CDR3 DNA: TGTGCCAGCAGTCCTCCCAGGGGCGGGGGTGAAAAACTGTTTTTT

V gene: TRBV6-1
J gene: TRBJ2-3
D gene: TRBD2
clone size: -
CDR3 length: 14
CDR3 protein: CAGRTSAFTDTQYF
CDR3 DNA: TGTGCCGGCCGGACTAGCGCTTTCACAGATACGCAGTATTTT

V gene: TRBV27
J gene: TRBJ2-7
D gene: TRBD1
clone size: -
CDR3 length: 12
CDR3 protein: CATGQGLYEQYF
CDR3 DNA: TGTGCCACGGGACAGGGGCTCTACGAGCAGTACTTC

V gene: TRBV28
J gene: TRBJ1-2
D gene: -
clone size: -
CDR3 length: 15
CDR3 protein: CASSPISKGLYGYTF
CDR3 DNA: TGTGCCAGCAGCCCTATAAGTAAAGGACTATATGGCTACACCTTC

V gene: TRBV7-2
J gene: TRBJ1-1
D gene: -
clone size: few
CDR3 length: 14
CDR3 protein: CASSLRQGITEAFF
CDR3 DNA: TGTGCCAGCAGCTTAAGGCAGGGAATCACTGAAGCTTTCTTT

V gene: TRBV13
J gene: TRBJ2-7
D gene: -
clone size: many
CDR3 length: 12
CDR3 protein: CASSFMADEQYF
CDR3 DNA: TGTGCCAGCAGCTTTATGGCGGACGAGCAGTACTTC

V gene: TRBV15
J gene: TRBJ2-1
D gene: -
clone size: few
CDR3 length: 18
CDR3 protein: CATSRDPPGGGSYNEQFF
CDR3 DNA: TGTGCCACCAGCAGAGACCCGCCGGGGGGCGGCTCCTACAATGAGCAGTTCTTC

V gene: TRBV3-1
J gene: TRBJ2-3
D gene: TRBD2
clone size: many
CDR3 length: 16
CDR3 protein: CASSQRTSGDTDTQYF
CDR3 DNA: TGTGCCAGCAGCCAAAGGACTAGCGGTGACACAGATACGCAGTATTTT

V gene: TRBV28
J gene: TRBJ2-2
D gene: -
clone size: many
CDR3 length: 14
CDR3 protein: CASLGTKNTGELFF
CDR3 DNA: TGTGCCAGCCTAGGGACAAAGAACACCGGGGAGCTGTTTTTT

V gene: TRBV4-3
J gene: TRBJ2-6
D gene: -
clone size: -
CDR3 length: 14
CDR3 protein: CASSQASGANVLTF
CDR3 DNA: TGCGCCAGCAGCCAGGCTTCTGGGGCCAACGTCCTGACTTTC

V gene: TRBV6-5
J gene: TRBJ2-7
D gene: -
clone size: many
CDR3 length: 15
CDR3 protein: CASSYRSTQTYEQYF
CDR3 DNA: TGTGCCAGCAGTTACCGGAGTACCCAGACCTACGAGCAGTACTTC

V gene: TRBV7-7
J gene: TRBJ2-1
D gene: TRBD1
clone size: many
CDR3 length: 15
CDR3 protein: CASSPDRGGHNEQFF
CDR3 DNA: TGTGCTAGCAGCCCGGACAGGGGGGGACACAATGAGCAGTTCTTC

V gene: TRBV2
J gene: TRBJ1-6
D gene: TRBD1
clone size: -
CDR3 length: 14
CDR3 protein: CASSEEGGNSPLHF
CDR3 DNA: TGTGCCAGCAGTGAAGAAGGGGGCAATTCACCCCTCCACTTT

V gene: TRBV5-1
J gene: TRBJ2-2
D gene: TRBD1
clone size: many
CDR3 length: 16
CDR3 protein: CASSFGTGRDTGELFF
CDR3 DNA: TGCGCCAGCAGCTTCGGGACAGGGAGGGACACCGGGGAGCTGTTTTTT

V gene: TRBV7-2
J gene: TRBJ2-7
D gene: -
clone size: many
CDR3 length: 18
CDR3 protein: CASSLEAAVTSYYYEQYF
CDR3 DNA: TGTGCCAGCAGCTTAGAGGCCGCCGTCACCTCCTATTATTACGAGCAGTACTTC

V gene: TRBV19
J gene: TRBJ2-7
D gene: -
clone size: -
CDR3 length: 14
CDR3 protein: CASSGFSGSYEQYF
CDR3 DNA: TGTGCCAGTAGTGGATTCAGCGGGTCCTACGAGCAGTACTTC

V gene: TRBV4-2
J gene: TRBJ2-1
D gene: -
clone size: few
CDR3 length: 14
CDR3 protein: CASSQVSGVREQFF
CDR3 DNA: TGTGCCAGCAGCCAAGTTAGTGGGGTAAGGGAGCAGTTCTTC

V gene: TRBV2
J gene: TRBJ1-2
D gene: TRBD1
clone size: few
CDR3 length: 15
CDR3 protein: CASSNSGQGPDGYTF
CDR3 DNA: TGTGCCAGCTCGAACTCGGGACAGGGGCCTGATGGCTACACCTTC

V gene: TRBV20-1
J gene: TRBJ2-1
D gene: -
clone size: many
CDR3 length: 13
CDR3 protein: CSARRVLYNEQFF
CDR3 DNA: TGCAGTGCTAGACGGGTGCTCTACAATGAGCAGTTCTTC

V gene: TRBV9
J gene: TRBJ1-1
D gene: -
clone size: -
CDR3 length: 14
CDR3 protein: CASSVGGGTTEAFF
CDR3 DNA: TGTGCCAGCAGCGTAGGGGGGGGGACAACTGAAGCTTTCTTT

V gene: TRBV20-1
J gene: TRBJ2-5
D gene: TRBD2
clone size: -
CDR3 length: 15
CDR3 protein: CSAAQLAGSQETQYF
CDR3 DNA: TGCAGTGCTGCCCAGCTAGCGGGCTCCCAAGAGACCCAGTACTTC

V gene: TRBV7-3
J gene: TRBJ2-1
D gene: TRBD2
clone size: few
CDR3 length: 16
CDR3 protein: CASSSGGTSGYNEQFF
CDR3 DNA: TGTGCCAGCAGCTCAGGCGGGACTAGCGGATACAATGAGCAGTTCTTC

V gene: TRBV6-4
J gene: TRBJ1-4
D gene: TRBD1
clone size: -
CDR3 length: 15
CDR3 protein: CASSPGQGYREKLFF
CDR3 DNA: TGTGCCAGCAGTCCGGGACAGGGTTATCGTGAAAAACTGTTTTTT

V gene: TRBV18
J gene: TRBJ1-1
D gene: -
clone size: many
CDR3 length: 11
CDR3 protein: CASSHSAEAFF
CDR3 DNA: TGTGCCAGCTCGCACAGTGCCGAAGCTTTCTTT

V gene: TRBV2
J gene: TRBJ2-1
D gene: TRBD2
clone size: many
CDR3 length: 16
CDR3 protein: CASSELSGSSYNEQFF
CDR3 DNA: TGTGCCAGCAGTGAATTGAGCGGGAGTTCGTACAATGAGCAGTTCTTC

V gene: TRBV6-5
J gene: TRBJ2-5
D gene: -
clone size: few
CDR3 length: 14
CDR3 protein: CASSYSRLGETQYF
CDR3 DNA: TGTGCCAGCAGTTACTCCAGGCTCGGGGAGACCCAGTACTTC

V gene: TRBV7-9
J gene: TRBJ2-7
D gene: -
clone size: few
CDR3 length: 14
CDR3 protein: CASSLAGNHYEQYF
CDR3 DNA: TGTGCCAGCAGCTTAGCGGGGAACCACTACGAGCAGTACTTC

V gene: TRBV6-1
J gene: TRBJ2-7
D gene: TRBD2
clone size: many
CDR3 length: 14
CDR3 protein: CASRRLAGDYEQYF
CDR3 DNA: TGTGCCAGCAGAAGACTAGCGGGAGACTACGAGCAGTACTTC

V gene: TRBV19
J gene: TRBJ2-1
D gene: TRBD2
clone size: -
CDR3 length: 15
CDR3 protein: CASSIKLAANNEQFF
CDR3 DNA: TGTGCCAGTAGTATAAAACTAGCGGCCAACAATGAGCAGTTCTTC